This T cell receptor beta chain was recovered during a study of T cells expressing NK-cell markers. Across the whole study: In the group of eight sequenced donors, seven were HCMV-seropositive and one was seronegative. Whole-study findings and limits: Six of the donors carried dominant NKG2C+ clonotypes that took up roughly 1.0-8% of their CD8+ T cells.

A remark on this clonotype: The antigen is undetermined.

Using the 5' RACE reads, TCRdb records one entry per CDR3 protein without DNA. Recorded for this sample: 300,000 or so distinct CDR3 sequences. The sequence derives from a woman aged 18 to 75 in good health. Source material: blood T cells: a sorted CD56 or NKG2C T cell subset, CD4+ or CD8+ T cells, or bulk PBMC T cells (not recorded which).

The CDR3 sequence: CASSPPGPRRETQYF. The chain recombines TRBV12-3 or TRBV12-4 with TRBJ2-5; TCRdb calls TRBD2, which cannot be checked without DNA. The CDR3 runs 15 residues.